These 8 T cell receptor beta chains were all obtained from the same sample, sequenced in a study of beta chain features in type 1 diabetes. Of the isolated RNA, all was reverse transcribed, and so the sequenced material was expressed TCRB transcripts. Clones were read by immunoSEQ multiplex PCR, and TCRdb kept only the in-frame ones, dropping some. This sample has around 21,000 clones, with approximately 50% found just once. The source material was stem cell memory CD4+ T cells from blood. The receptors shown here come from a man aged 18 to 30 in good health.

In its sample, this clone was seen once. The chain has TRBV9 and TRBJ2-7; 11 bases map to TRBD2. Germline CDR1 is SGDLS and CDR2 is YYNGEE. V trimming: 3 bases; J trimming: 5 bases; junction bases outside the gene matches: 7. The CDR3 extends over 15 amino acids. In nucleotides, the CDR3 is TGTGCCAGCAGCGGCAAGACTAGCGGGATGGACGAGCAGTACTTC. Protein sequence: CASSGKTSGMDEQYF.

Sample share makes this clone medium-sized. V gene TRBV7-2 combines with J gene TRBJ2-3; D uncertain. The CDR3 is 12 residues long. Germline V lookup: CDR1 SGHTA, CDR2 FQGNSA. Trimming took off 5 bases at V and 2 bases at J, with 5 bases between the two ends. The CDR3 sequence: CASSTTTDTQYF. The CDR3 region has the DNA TGTGCCAGCAGCACAACCACAGATACGCAGTATTTT.

There are a few counts of this clone. The CDR3 nucleotides read TGTGCCGTTAGCGGCGAGAACACCGGGGAGCTGTTTTTT. It translates to CAVSGENTGELFF. The chain links TRBV10-3 to TRBJ2-2; possibly TRBD2 for D (6 bases). Trimming took 11 bases from V and 1 from J, leaving 11 bases between them. CDR1 ENHRY and CDR2 SYGVKD come from the germline V gene. This CDR3 is built from 13 residues.

The table lists this clone with a few counts. This chain connects TRBV29-1 to TRBJ1-1, with TRBD1 matching over 9 bases. Germline CDR1 and CDR2: SQVTM and ANQGSEA. V dropped 8 bases and J dropped 6; count of bases not matched to a gene: 10. The CDR3 consists of 13 residues. Written as DNA, the CDR3 is TGCAGCCCATACCCGGGACAGGGAGCTGAAGCTTTCTTT. Its translation: CSPYPGQGAEAFF.

The rearrangement joins TRBV19 to TRBJ2-7, with 11 bases aligning to TRBD1. V lost 5 bases to trimming and J lost 3 bases; unmatched junction nucleotides: 0. Germline CDR1 and CDR2: LNHDA and SQIVND (reference sequence). The CDR3 is made up of 13 amino acids. The CDR3 nucleotides read TGTGCCAGTAGTGGGACAGGGGGCTACGAGCAGTACTTC. As protein: CASSGTGGYEQYF.

The chain couples TRBV28 to TRBJ1-2, with 9 bases matching TRBD1. V trimming: 6 bases; J trimming: 8 bases; junction bases outside the gene matches: 7. The CDR3 runs 13 residues. The germline gives CDR1 MDHEN, CDR2 SYDVKM. The CDR3 region is CASSDRGVGGYTF. Here the CDR3 DNA reads TGTGCCAGCAGCGACAGGGGGGTAGGCGGCTACACCTTC.

The chain couples TRBV7-2 to TRBJ1-2, with 9 bases lining up with TRBD1. Losses at the gene ends were 5 bases for V and 5 bases for J; bases not matched to a gene: 9. CDR1 and CDR2 from the germline V gene are SGHTA and FQGNSA. This CDR3 is built from 15 residues. The CDR3 sequence: CASSPQGQGRYGYTF. CDR3 nucleotides: TGTGCCAGCAGCCCTCAAGGACAGGGGAGATATGGCTACACCTTC.

This clone showed up just a few times. The chain is built from TRBV5-4 and TRBJ2-7; 11 bases align to TRBD1. Germline-derived CDR1 and CDR2 are SGHNT and YYREEE (reference sequence). This CDR3 has 15 amino acids. The V gene end was trimmed by 3 bases and the J gene end by 4 bases; junction bases not matched to a gene: 6. In DNA form, the CDR3 reads TGTGCCAGCAGCTACGGGACAGGGGGAGAGTACGAGCAGTACTTC. Its protein product is CASSYGTGGEYEQYF.